These T cell receptor beta chains were read from a single sample in a study of shared clonotypes between healthy human individuals. Sequencing was performed with immunoSEQ multiplex PCR; in TCRdb, only in-frame clones are kept and a portion is missing. The table shows about 1.1 million clones, with around 82% occurring only once. Sequenced: memory CD4+ T cells from PBMCs. All receptors derive from a man younger than 30 in good health. Some clones in this sample may be carry-over from other donors' samples. Each CDR3 is given with its conserved first and last residue. Each record gives: J gene, D gene, V gene, CDR3 length, CDR3 protein. D genes are given only for firm matches.

TRBJ2-2,TRBD2,TRBV11-2,15,CASSFLAGGTGELFF
TRBJ1-1,.,TRBV6-5,14,CASSTGGTETEAFF
TRBJ2-2,TRBD2,TRBV11-1,16,CASSKRLAGVSGELFF
TRBJ2-5,TRBD1,TRBV5-4,15,CASGQGLGQQETQYF
TRBJ1-1,.,TRBV2,12,CASAWGVGEAFF
TRBJ1-1,.,TRBV5-5,15,CASSLWGSMNTEAFF
TRBJ1-1,.,TRBV30,14,CAWSVVTVNTEAFF
TRBJ2-5,TRBD2,TRBV5-4,16,CASSSVTSGRAETQYF
TRBJ1-1,TRBD1,TRBV5-1,15,CASRTGGGPNTEAFF
TRBJ2-7,TRBD2,TRBV28,14,CATTTGGRMKEQYF
TRBJ2-1,.,TRBV9,13,CASSARAPSEQFF
TRBJ2-3,.,TRBV11-3,14,CASSLGSELHTQYF
TRBJ2-3,.,TRBV11-1,14,CASSLWGSTDTQYF
TRBJ2-7,.,TRBV5-8,15,CASSLGGQGGYEQYF
TRBJ1-2,.,TRBV21-1,17,CASSTEGGAKSNYGYTF
TRBJ1-1,.,TRBV7-2,16,CASSLVVSSGRTEAFF
TRBJ2-1,TRBD2,TRBV19,18,CASSPSRIAGGFYNEQFF
TRBJ1-2,TRBD1,TRBV7-9,16,CASSSWDRRSNYGYTF
TRBJ1-1,.,TRBV19,13,CASSKGPNTEAFF
TRBJ2-2,.,TRBV7-9,16,CASSLVQGIGTGELFF
TRBJ2-3,.,TRBV4-1,15,CASSQTEARPDTQYF
TRBJ2-3,TRBD2,TRBV5-1,17,CASSLALAGGPTDTQYF
TRBJ2-1,.,TRBV5-1,16,CASSTEQPGVYNEQFF
TRBJ1-1,.,TRBV27,12,CASSLLGTEAFF
TRBJ2-1,TRBD2,TRBV11-3,15,CASSGGRSSYNEQFF
TRBJ2-1,TRBD2,TRBV5-1,17,CASSLALAGGAYNEQFF
TRBJ2-1,.,TRBV6-1,17,CASSEALPVLSYNEQFF
TRBJ2-1,TRBD2,TRBV7-8,17,CASSPFPAGASYNEQFF
TRBJ2-1,TRBD2,TRBV7-9,16,CASSLAAGGPHNEQFF
TRBJ2-1,.,TRBV7-3,15,CASSRVGDIYNEQFF
TRBJ2-4,.,TRBV4-1,15,CASSQETGNKNIQYF
TRBJ2-3,.,TRBV4-2,14,CASSQDPQADTQYF
TRBJ1-1,.,TRBV7-8,14,CASSLVQGNTEAFF
TRBJ2-7,.,TRBV5-1,14,CASAYGVPLNEQYF
TRBJ1-4,TRBD1,TRBV28,16,CASSLRRTGSSEKLFF
TRBJ1-1,.,TRBV10-3,14,CAISESTGNTEAFF
TRBJ1-4,.,TRBV30,14,CAWSVAGAGEKLFF
TRBJ2-2,.,TRBV5-1,15,CASSMSGLNTGELFF
TRBJ1-2,.,TRBV9,14,CASSVGPGNYGYTF
TRBJ2-3,.,TRBV7-9,14,CASSLETSTDTQYF
TRBJ1-3,.,TRBV28,15,CASLQVRNSGNTIYF
TRBJ2-3,.,TRBV20-1,11,CSAREGDTQYF
TRBJ2-5,.,TRBV30,13,CAWSVQLQETQYF
TRBJ2-3,.,TRBV5-1,15,CASSLEWALTDTQYF
TRBJ1-5,.,TRBV7-6,15,CASSLGVLGNQPQHF
TRBJ2-7,TRBD1,TRBV28,14,CASSPAGQAYEQYF
TRBJ2-7,.,TRBV5-1,14,CASSSTGQGGEQYF
TRBJ1-1,TRBD1,TRBV7-2,18,CASSLQARGSVRDTEAFF
TRBJ2-7,.,TRBV5-1,14,CASSLDGSFYEQYF
TRBJ2-5,.,TRBV28,12,CASSQGKETQYF
TRBJ1-1,.,TRBV7-2,12,CASSRVGTEAFF
TRBJ1-5,TRBD1,TRBV30,15,CAWGVGTGVNQPQHF
TRBJ2-3,.,TRBV29-1,15,CSTRWGGPSTDTQYF
TRBJ1-1,TRBD1,TRBV28,16,CASSGGTGDKPDTAFF
TRBJ2-1,TRBD2,TRBV28,16,CASSFYGGSSYNEQFF
TRBJ2-5,TRBD2,TRBV30,14,CAWRLSGSGETQYF
TRBJ2-2,TRBD2,TRBV9,15,CASSRSRGDTGELFF
TRBJ1-4,TRBD1,TRBV6-5,16,CASSYSSGTGIEKLFF
TRBJ1-1,.,TRBV18,15,CASSHPEGMNTEAFF